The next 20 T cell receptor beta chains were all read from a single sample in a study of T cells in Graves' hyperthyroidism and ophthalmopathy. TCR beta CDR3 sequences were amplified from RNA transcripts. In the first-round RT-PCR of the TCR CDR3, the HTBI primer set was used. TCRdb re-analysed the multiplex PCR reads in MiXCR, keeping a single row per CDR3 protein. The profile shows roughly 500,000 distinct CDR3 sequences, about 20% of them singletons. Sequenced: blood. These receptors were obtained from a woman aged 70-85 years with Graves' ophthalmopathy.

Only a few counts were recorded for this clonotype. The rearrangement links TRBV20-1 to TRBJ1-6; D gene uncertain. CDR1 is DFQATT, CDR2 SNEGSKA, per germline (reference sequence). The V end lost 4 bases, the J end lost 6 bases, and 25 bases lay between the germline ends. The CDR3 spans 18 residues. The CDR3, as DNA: TGCAGTGCTAAAAGACCCCTTGTTAGCATAATTAGTAATTCACCCCTCCACTTT. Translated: CSAKRPLVSIISNSPLHF.

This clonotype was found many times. The CDR3 sequence is CSVERTNTEAFF. CDR3 coding DNA: TGCAGCGTTGAACGGACGAACACTGAAGCTTTCTTT. J is TRBJ1-1 and V is TRBV29-1; no reliable D call. Looked up from germline, CDR1 is SQVTM and CDR2 is ANQGSEA. Trimming removed 2 bases from V and 1 base from J, with 5 bases in between. This CDR3 is 12 amino acids long.

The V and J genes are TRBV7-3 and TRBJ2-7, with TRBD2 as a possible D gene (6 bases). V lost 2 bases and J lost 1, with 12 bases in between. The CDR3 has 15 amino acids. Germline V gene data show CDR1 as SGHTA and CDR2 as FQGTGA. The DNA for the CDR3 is TGTGCCAGCAGCTTACCCGCCGGGACTTCCTACGAGCAGTACTTC. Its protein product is CASSLPAGTSYEQYF.

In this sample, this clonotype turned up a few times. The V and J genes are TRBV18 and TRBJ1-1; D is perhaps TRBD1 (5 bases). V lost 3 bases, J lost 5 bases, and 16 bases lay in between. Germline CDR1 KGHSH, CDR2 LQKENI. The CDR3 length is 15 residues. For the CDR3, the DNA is TGTGCCAGCTCACCCCAAGGGACGGATGGAACTGAAGCTTTCTTT. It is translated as CASSPQGTDGTEAFF.

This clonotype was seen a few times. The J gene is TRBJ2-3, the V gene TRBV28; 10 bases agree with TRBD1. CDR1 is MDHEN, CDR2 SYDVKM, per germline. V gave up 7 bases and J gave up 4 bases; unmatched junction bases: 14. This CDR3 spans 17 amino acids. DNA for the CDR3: TGTGCCAGCACCCTCTCGTGGAGGACAGGGGGGGCAGATACGCAGTATTTT. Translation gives CASTLSWRTGGADTQYF.

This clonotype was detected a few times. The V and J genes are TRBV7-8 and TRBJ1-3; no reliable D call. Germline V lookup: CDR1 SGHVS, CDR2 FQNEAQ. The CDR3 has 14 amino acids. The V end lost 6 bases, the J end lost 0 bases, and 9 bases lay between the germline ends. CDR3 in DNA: TGTGCCAGCAGGGTTTCAGGCTCTGGAAACACCATATATTTT. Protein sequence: CASRVSGSGNTIYF.

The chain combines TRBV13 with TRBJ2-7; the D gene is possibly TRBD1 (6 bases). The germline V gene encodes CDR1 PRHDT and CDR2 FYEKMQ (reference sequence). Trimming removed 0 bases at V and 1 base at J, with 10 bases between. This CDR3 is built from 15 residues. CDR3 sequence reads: CASSLGWGPSYEQYF. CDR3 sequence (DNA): TGTGCCAGCAGCTTAGGGTGGGGGCCTTCCTACGAGCAGTACTTC. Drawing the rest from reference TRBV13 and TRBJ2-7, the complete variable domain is AAGVIQSPRHLIKEKRETATLKCYPIPRHDTVYWYQQGPGQDPQFLISFYEKMQSDKGSIPDRFSAQQFSDYHSELNMSSLELGDSALYFCASSLGWGPSYEQYFGPGTRLTVT.

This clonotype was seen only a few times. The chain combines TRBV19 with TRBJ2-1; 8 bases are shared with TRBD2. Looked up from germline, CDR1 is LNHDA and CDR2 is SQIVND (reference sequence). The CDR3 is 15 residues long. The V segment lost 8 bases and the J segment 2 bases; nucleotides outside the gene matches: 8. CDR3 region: CASRLSGMPYNEQFF. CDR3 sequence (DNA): TGTGCCAGTCGTCTTAGCGGGATGCCCTACAATGAGCAGTTCTTC.

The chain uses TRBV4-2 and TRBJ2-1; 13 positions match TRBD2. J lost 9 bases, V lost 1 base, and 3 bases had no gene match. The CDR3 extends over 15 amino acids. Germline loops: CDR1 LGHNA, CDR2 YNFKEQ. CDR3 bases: TGTGCCAGCAGCCAAGCAGGACTAGCGGGAGCTGAGCAGTTCTTC. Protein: CASSQAGLAGAEQFF.

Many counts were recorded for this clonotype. The CDR3 DNA is TGTGCCAGCAGCTTAATGGGGCTAGCGGGAGCGGATACGCAGTATTTT. Translated, it gives CASSLMGLAGADTQYF. V is TRBV11-2 and J is TRBJ2-3; TRBD2 matches 10 bases. CDR1 SGHAT and CDR2 FQNNGV come from the germline V gene. The V segment lost 2 bases and the J segment 6 bases; nucleotides outside the gene matches: 8. The CDR3 consists of 16 residues.

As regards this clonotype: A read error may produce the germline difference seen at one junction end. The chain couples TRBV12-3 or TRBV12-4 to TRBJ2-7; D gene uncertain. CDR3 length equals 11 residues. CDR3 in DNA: TGTGCCTGCAGCCAGAGTTACGAGCAGTACTTC. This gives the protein CACSQSYEQYF.

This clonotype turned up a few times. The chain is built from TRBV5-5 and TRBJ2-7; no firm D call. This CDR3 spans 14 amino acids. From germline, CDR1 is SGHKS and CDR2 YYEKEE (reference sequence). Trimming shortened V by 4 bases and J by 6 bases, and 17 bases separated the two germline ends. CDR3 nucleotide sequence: TGTGCCAGCAGCCCCACCGGTTTGGGGTCCGAGCAGTACTTC. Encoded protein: CASSPTGLGSEQYF. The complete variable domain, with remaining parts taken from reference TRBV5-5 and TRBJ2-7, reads DAGVTQSPTHLIKTRGQQVTLRCSPISGHKSVSWYQQVLGQGPQFIFQYYEKEERGRGNFPDRFSARQFPNYSSELNVNALLLGDSALYLCASSPTGLGSEQYFGPGTRLTVT.

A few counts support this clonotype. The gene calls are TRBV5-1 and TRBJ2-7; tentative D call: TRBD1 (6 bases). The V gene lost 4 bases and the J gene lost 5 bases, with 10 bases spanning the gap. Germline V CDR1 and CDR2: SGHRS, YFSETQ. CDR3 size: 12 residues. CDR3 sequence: CASSGWGHEQYF. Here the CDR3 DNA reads TGCGCCAGCAGCGGGTGGGGGCACGAGCAGTACTTC.

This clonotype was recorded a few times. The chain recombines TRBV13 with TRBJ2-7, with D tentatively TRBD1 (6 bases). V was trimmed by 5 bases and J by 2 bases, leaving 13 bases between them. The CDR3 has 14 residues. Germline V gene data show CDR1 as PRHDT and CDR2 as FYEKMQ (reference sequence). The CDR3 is CASSAQGHPYEQYF. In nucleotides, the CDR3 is TGTGCCAGCAGCGCCCAGGGACATCCCTACGAGCAGTACTTC.

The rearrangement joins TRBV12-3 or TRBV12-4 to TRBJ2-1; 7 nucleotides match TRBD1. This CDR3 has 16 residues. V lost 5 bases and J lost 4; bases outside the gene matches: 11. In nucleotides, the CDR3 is TGTGCCAGCAGTGGCCCGCCTCAGGGACAGTACAATGAGCAGTTCTTC. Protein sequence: CASSGPPQGQYNEQFF.

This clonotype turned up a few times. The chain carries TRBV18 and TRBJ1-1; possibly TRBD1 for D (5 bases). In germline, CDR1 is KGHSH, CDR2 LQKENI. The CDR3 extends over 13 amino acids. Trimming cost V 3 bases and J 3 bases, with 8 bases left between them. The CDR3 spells CASSPQGDTEAFF. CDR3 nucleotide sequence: TGTGCCAGCTCACCCCAGGGTGACACTGAAGCTTTCTTT.

The CDR3 loop reads CASSVNRAPLHF. CDR3 nucleotide sequence: TGTGCCAGCAGTGTGAACAGGGCACCCCTCCACTTT. The chain has TRBV6-1 and TRBJ1-6; D is perhaps TRBD1 (6 bases). The CDR3 contains 12 residues. Trimming stripped 4 bases from V and 11 bases from J, with 9 bases between. Germline loops: CDR1 MNHNS, CDR2 SASEGT.

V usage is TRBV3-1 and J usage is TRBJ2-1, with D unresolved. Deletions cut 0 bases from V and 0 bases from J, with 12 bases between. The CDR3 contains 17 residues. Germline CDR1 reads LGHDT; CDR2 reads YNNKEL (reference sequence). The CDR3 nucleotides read TGTGCCAGCAGCCAAGAGAGTCGAGCGAGCTCCTACAATGAGCAGTTCTTC. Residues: CASSQESRASSYNEQFF.

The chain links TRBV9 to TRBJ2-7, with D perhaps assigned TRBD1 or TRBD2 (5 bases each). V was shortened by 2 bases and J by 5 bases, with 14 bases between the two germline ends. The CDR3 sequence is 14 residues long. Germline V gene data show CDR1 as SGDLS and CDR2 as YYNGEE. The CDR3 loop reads CASSVLGVSNEQYF. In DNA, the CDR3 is TGTGCCAGCAGCGTGTTGGGGGTGTCCAACGAGCAGTACTTC. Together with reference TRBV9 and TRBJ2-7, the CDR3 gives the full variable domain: DSGVTQTPKHLITATGQRVTLRCSPRSGDLSVYWYQQSLDQGLQFLIQYYNGEERAKGNILERFSAQQFPDLHSELNLSSLELGDSALYFCASSVLGVSNEQYFGPGTRLTVT.

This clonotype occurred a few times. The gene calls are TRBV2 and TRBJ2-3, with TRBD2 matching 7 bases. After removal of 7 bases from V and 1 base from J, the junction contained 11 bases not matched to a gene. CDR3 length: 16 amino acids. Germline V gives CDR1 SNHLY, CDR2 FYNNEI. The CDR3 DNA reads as TGTGCCAGCAAGGCGGGAGTACTTTGGGGCACAGATACGCAGTATTTT. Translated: CASKAGVLWGTDTQYF.